This passage covers 7 T cell receptor beta chains from one sample sequenced in a study of monozygotic twins with cystic fibrosis. Here immunoSEQ multiplex PCR was the method, and the copy in TCRdb shows in-frame clones only, minus some. The table has 13,000 or so clones, 80% to 90% seen once. Sequenced material: blood. The receptor source for this set is a boy between 10 and 17 years old with cystic fibrosis.

V is TRBV12-5 and J is TRBJ2-7, with D unclear. This CDR3 has 15 amino acids. Germline CDR1 LGHNT, CDR2 FRNRAP. The ends were cut back, 7 bases at V and 6 bases at J, with 22 bases in the middle. CDR3 loop: CASAAQDQGGFEQYF. The CDR3 region has the DNA TGTGCTAGTGCCGCCCAGGACCAAGGCGGCTTCGAGCAGTACTTC.

This chain joins TRBV5-1 and TRBJ1-6; D ambiguous. CDR1 and CDR2 from the germline V gene are SGHRS and YFSETQ. The length of the CDR3 is 19 residues. Between the trimmed V and J ends, which lost 1 base and 0 bases, there was a span of 17 bases. The CDR3 DNA is TGCGCCAGCAGCTTGACAGACTTAGGCCGGAGCTCCTATAATTCACCCCTCCACTTT. Protein product: CASSLTDLGRSSYNSPLHF.

This clone has a single count. The V gene is TRBV11-2, the J gene TRBJ1-4, with a weak D call TRBD1 (6 bases). This CDR3 comprises 17 residues. The germline gives CDR1 SGHAT, CDR2 FQNNGV. V gave up 4 bases and J gave up 8 bases, with 23 bases separating them. The CDR3: CASSSTFETGWEEKLFF. The CDR3 DNA is TGTGCCAGCAGCTCCACATTCGAGACAGGATGGGAAGAAAAACTGTTTTTT.

The genes are TRBV7-9 and TRBJ1-1; D ambiguous. In germline, CDR1 is SEHNR, CDR2 FQNEAQ (reference sequence). The V gene lost 1 base and the J gene lost 0 bases, with 6 bases spanning the gap. The CDR3 runs to 14 residues. CDR3 in amino acids: CASSLGVVNTEAFF. CDR3 DNA: TGTGCCAGCAGCTTAGGGGTAGTGAACACTGAAGCTTTCTTT. The complete variable domain, with remaining parts taken from reference TRBV7-9 and TRBJ1-1, reads DTGVSQNPRHKITKRGQNVTFRCDPISEHNRLYWYRQTLGQGPEFLTYFQNEAQLEKSRLLSDRFSAERPKGSFSTLEIQRTEQGDSAMYLCASSLGVVNTEAFFGQGTRLTVV.

The gene calls are TRBV10-3 and TRBJ2-5; D remains ambiguous. The DNA matches TRBJ2-7 better at its end, which makes the J call doubtful. The germline CDR1 and CDR2 sequences are ENHRY and SYGVKD. CDR3 size: 14 residues. CDR3 protein: CAISDVGIYYEQYF. The CDR3 region has the DNA TGTGCCATCAGTGATGTGGGGATTTACTACGAGCAGTACTTC.

The CDR3 is CASRLGAGGITDTQYF. The DNA of the CDR3 is TGTGCCAGCAGATTGGGAGCGGGAGGAATCACAGATACGCAGTATTTT. The V gene is TRBV27, the J gene TRBJ2-3; 9 bases fit TRBD2. With V trimmed by 6 bases and J by 2 bases, 9 bases remained unmatched. The V gene's germline CDR1 is MNHEY and CDR2 SMNVEV (reference sequence). The CDR3 runs to 16 residues.

The J gene is TRBJ2-1, the V gene TRBV21-1; the DNA was not compared with TRBD1, the D call given in the table. TRBV21-1 is a listed pseudogene. The CDR3 totals 21 residues. For the CDR3, the DNA is TGTGCCAGCAGCAAAGTAGAGACAGGGTCCAAAGGGGGCTTTTTCTACAATGAGCAGTTCTTC. Translating gives CASSKVETGSKGGFFYNEQFF.